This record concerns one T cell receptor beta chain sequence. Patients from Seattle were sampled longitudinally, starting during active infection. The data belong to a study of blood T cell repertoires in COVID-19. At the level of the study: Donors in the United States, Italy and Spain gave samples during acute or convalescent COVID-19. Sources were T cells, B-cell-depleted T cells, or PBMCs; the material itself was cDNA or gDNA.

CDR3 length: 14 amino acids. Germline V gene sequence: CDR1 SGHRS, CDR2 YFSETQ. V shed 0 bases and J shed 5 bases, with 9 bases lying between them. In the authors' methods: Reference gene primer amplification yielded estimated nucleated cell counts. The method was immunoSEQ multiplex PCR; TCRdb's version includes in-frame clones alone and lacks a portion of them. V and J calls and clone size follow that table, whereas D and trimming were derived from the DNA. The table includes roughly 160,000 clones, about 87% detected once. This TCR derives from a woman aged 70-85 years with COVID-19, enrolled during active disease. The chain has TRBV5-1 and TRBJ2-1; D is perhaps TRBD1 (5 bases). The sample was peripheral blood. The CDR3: CASSLGQLDNEQFF. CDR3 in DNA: TGCGCCAGCAGCTTGGGACAGTTAGACAATGAGCAGTTCTTC.